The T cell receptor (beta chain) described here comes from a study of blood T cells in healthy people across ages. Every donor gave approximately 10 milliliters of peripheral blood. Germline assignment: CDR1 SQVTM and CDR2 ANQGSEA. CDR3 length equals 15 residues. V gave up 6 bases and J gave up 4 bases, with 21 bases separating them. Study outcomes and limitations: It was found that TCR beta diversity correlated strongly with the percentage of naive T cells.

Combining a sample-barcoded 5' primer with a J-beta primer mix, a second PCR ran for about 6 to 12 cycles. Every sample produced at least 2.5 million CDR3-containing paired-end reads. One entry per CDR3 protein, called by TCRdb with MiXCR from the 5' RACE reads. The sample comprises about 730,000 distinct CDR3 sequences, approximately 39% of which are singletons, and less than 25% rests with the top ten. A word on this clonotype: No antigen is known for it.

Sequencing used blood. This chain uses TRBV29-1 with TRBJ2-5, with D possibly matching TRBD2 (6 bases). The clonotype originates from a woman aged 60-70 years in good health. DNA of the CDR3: TGCAGCGTCCCAGCGGCCGAGACTAGTCTAGAGACCCAGTACTTC. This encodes CSVPAAETSLETQYF.